Detailed here is one T cell receptor beta chain. These data are taken from a study of blood T cell repertoires in COVID-19. Overall study context: Some COVID-19 samples were acute and others convalescent; all came from the United States, Italy and Spain. In each case, the material was cDNA or gDNA derived from T cells, B-cell-depleted T cells, or PBMCs.

Followed longitudinally, the Seattle patients had been enrolled during active infection. As handled by the study authors: From reference gene primer amplification, estimates of nucleated cell counts were derived. Profiled with immunoSEQ multiplex PCR; TCRdb holds only in-frame clones, not every one. V, J and clone size reflect that table, while D and trimming were determined from the DNA. In the table there are under 250,000 clones, around 85% of which are singletons. The V segment lost 4 bases and the J segment 3 bases; nucleotides outside the gene matches: 3. Germline CDR1 reads KGHSH; CDR2 reads LQKENI. The CDR3 is 14 residues long.

The source material was peripheral blood. The chain employs TRBV18 and TRBJ1-5, with 7 bases that match TRBD1. This clonotype originated in a man aged 50 to 60 with COVID-19, enrolled during active disease. The CDR3 sequence is CASSHTGDNQPQHF. The CDR3 nucleotides read TGTGCCAGCTCACACACAGGGGACAATCAGCCCCAGCATTTT. The variable domain in full, with the rest retrieved from reference TRBV18 and TRBJ1-5, is NAGVMQNPRHLVRRRGQEARLRCSPMKGHSHVYWYRQLPEEGLKFMVYLQKENIIDESGMPKERFSAEFPKEGPSILRIQQVVRGDSAAYFCASSHTGDNQPQHFGDGTRLSIL.